This TCR beta chain was profiled in a study of cytomegalovirus exposure and HLA in healthy donors. Researchers ran the PCR with 60 Vbeta and 13 Jbeta primers. The protocol was immunoSEQ multiplex PCR, while the TCRdb copy is restricted to in-frame clones and leaves out a portion. The table has around 88,000 clones, over 75% seen once. Trimming took off 1 base at V and 3 bases at J, with 16 bases between the two ends. The CDR3 contains 17 residues. Germline CDR1 KGHSH, CDR2 LQKENI. Sequencing used PBMCs. The chain employs TRBV18 and TRBJ2-1, with D unclear. The receptor's source is a man aged 50 to 59 in good health and CMV-seropositive. The CDR3 bases are TGTGCCAGCTCACCACTGAAAAACGATGGCAACTACAATGAGCAGTTCTTC. Its protein product is CASSPLKNDGNYNEQFF.